What follows describes a single T cell receptor (beta chain). Distinct nucleotide sequences in the sample also encode this CDR3. In each case, RNA was isolated and then reverse transcribed into cDNA as the sequencing template. The data were produced by immunoSEQ multiplex PCR, yet TCRdb's version contains in-frame clones alone and is incomplete. The repertoire has approximately 180,000 clones, around 64% of them found once; the top ten carry about an eighth. The sample originates from a study of CD8+ T cells in alopecia areata. This TCR derives from a human donor with alopecia areata. The sequencing used CD8+ T cells sorted from blood, collected at week 0.

CDR3 DNA: TGTGCTAGTGGATTAGGGTTTGAAGCTTTCTTT. Translation gives CASGLGFEAFF. J is TRBJ1-1 and V is TRBV12-5, with D uncertain. CDR1 is LGHNT, CDR2 FRNRAP, per germline. CDR3 length: 11 residues. Trimming took off 6 bases at V and 7 bases at J, with 9 bases between the two ends.